The 4 T cell receptor beta chains reported below all come from one sample, sequenced in a study of Ad26.COV2.S vaccination and SARS-CoV-2 variants. Repertoires were generated with immunoSEQ multiplex PCR, while TCRdb's copy carries only in-frame clones and drops some. Among about 680,000 clones listed, 70% to 90% were seen once. Treatment meaning: 15 to 20 received Ad26.COV2.S at low or high dose, single or two shots; 5 received placebo; per-sample allocation not given. Day 63 after the first vaccine or placebo injection was the time point for sampling. The sample in question was peripheral blood, obtained in a trial of Ad26.COV2.S vaccine versus placebo. The receptors here all came from a person aged 18-65 years who received the Ad26.COV2.S COVID-19 vaccine or a placebo.

The chain is built from TRBV3-1 (or the pseudogene TRBV3-2) and TRBJ2-7; D is possibly TRBD2 (5 bases). CDR3 length equals 13 residues. Germline lookup yields CDR1 LGHDT and CDR2 YNNKEL (reference sequence). Deletions cut 4 bases from V and 6 bases from J, with 13 bases between. CDR3 coding DNA: TGTGCCAGCAGCCGATCTAGCTCGGGCGAGCAGTACTTC. Protein product: CASSRSSSGEQYF.

This clone has a single count. The chain carries TRBV3-1 (or the pseudogene TRBV3-2) and TRBJ2-3; 14 positions agree with TRBD2. The CDR3 sequence is 20 residues long. CDR1 is LGHDT and CDR2 is YNNKEL in the germline V gene (reference sequence). The ends lost 1 base at V and 3 bases at J; junction bases unmatched: 12. The CDR3 sequence is CASSQGPTSGRAYGTDTQYF. In nucleotides, the CDR3 is TGTGCCAGCAGCCAAGGACCGACTAGCGGGAGGGCCTACGGGACAGATACGCAGTATTTT.

The chain is built from TRBV11-3 and TRBJ2-2; D is unclear. V dropped 5 bases and J dropped 4 bases, with 20 bases sitting between them. This CDR3 has 17 amino acids. Germline assignment: CDR1 SGHNT and CDR2 YENEEA. As DNA, the CDR3 is TGTGCCAGCAGCGCCCCGTTGGGTGGAAGAGGCACCGGGGAGCTGTTTTTT. This translates into CASSAPLGGRGTGELFF.

A word on this clone: The same CDR3 can be traced to other DNA sequences in this sample. The chain combines TRBV12-3 or TRBV12-4 with TRBJ2-6; the D is unclear. The CDR3 is 13 amino acids. V shed 7 bases and J shed 3 bases, with 7 bases lying between them. The CDR3 reads CASTVSGANVLTF. In nucleotides, the CDR3 is TGTGCCAGCACCGTAAGTGGGGCCAACGTCCTGACTTTC.